This passage covers 11 T cell receptor beta chains from one sample sequenced in a study of shared clonotypes between healthy human individuals (dated by TCRdb to 2018 to 2020). The library was obtained by the immunoSEQ multiplex PCR assay. TCRdb holds this immuneACCESS table with in-frame rearrangements only. Some clones are missing; in checked studies, unresolved V genes explain under half, and the rest has no known cause. In this sample the table shows around 990,000 clones, roughly 77% of which occur a single time. Almost 0.9% of the sample lies in the top ten. Input material: memory CD4+ T cells from PBMCs. The meaning of the sample's cell subset or site label: CD45RA-negative fraction. Receptor source: a man younger than 35 in good health. Some clones in this sample may be carry-over from other donors' samples.

The chain recombines TRBV30 with TRBJ1-2, with D tentatively TRBD1 (5 bases). The germline CDR1 and CDR2 sequences are GTSNPN and SVGIG (reference sequence). CDR3 size: 11 residues. Trimming shortened V by 8 bases and J by 5 bases, and 12 bases separated the two germline ends. This CDR3 reads CARWGRYGYTF. CDR3 bases: TGTGCCAGGTGGGGCCGGTATGGCTACACCTTC. Based on the CDR3 plus reference TRBV30 and TRBJ1-2, the full variable domain is SQTIHQWPATLVQPVGSPLSLECTVEGTSNPNLYWYRQAAGRGLQLLFYSVGIGQISSEVPQNLSASRPQDRQFILSSKKLLLSDSGFYLCARWGRYGYTFGSGTRLTVV.

The rearrangement links TRBV7-2 to TRBJ2-5, with TRBD2 identical over 12 bases. V dropped 4 bases and J dropped 7; count of bases not matched to a gene: 10. The germline V gene encodes CDR1 SGHTA and CDR2 FQGNSA. CDR3 size: 16 residues. The CDR3 loop is CASSYTGTSGWGTQYF. The CDR3 DNA is TGTGCCAGCAGCTATACCGGGACTAGCGGGTGGGGGACCCAGTACTTC. The whole variable domain, filled in from reference TRBV7-2 and TRBJ2-5, reads GAGVSQSPSNKVTEKGKDVELRCDPISGHTALYWYRQSLGQGLEFLIYFQGNSAPDKSGLPSDRFSAERTGGSVSTLTIQRTQQEDSAVYLCASSYTGTSGWGTQYFGPGTRLLVL.

This rearrangement joins TRBV5-4 to TRBJ2-3; 8 nucleotides match TRBD2. This CDR3 is 16 amino acids long. Germline V CDR1 and CDR2: SGHNT, YYREEE (reference sequence). After removal of 5 bases from V and 4 bases from J, the junction contained 12 bases not matched to a gene. This CDR3 reads CASSKEVAGGADTQYF. CDR3 in DNA: TGTGCCAGCAGTAAGGAGGTCGCGGGAGGTGCAGATACGCAGTATTTT.

The rearrangement uses TRBV4-1 and TRBJ1-3; 7 bases fit TRBD1. This CDR3 has 17 amino acids. The germline V gene encodes CDR1 MGHRA and CDR2 YSYEKL. V trimming: 3 bases; J trimming: 1 base; junction bases outside the gene matches: 9. The CDR3 bases are TGCGCCAGCAGCCACATTTTGGGACAGCGTTCTGGAAACACCATATATTTT. Translation gives CASSHILGQRSGNTIYF.

The V call is TRBV12-5, the J call TRBJ2-3; D possibly corresponds to TRBD1 (6 bases). V lost 4 bases and J lost 4, with 9 bases in between. The CDR3 totals 13 residues. Germline-derived CDR1 and CDR2 are LGHNT and FRNRAP. The CDR3 here is CASGSSGADTQYF. CDR3 bases: TGTGCTAGTGGTTCCTCAGGGGCAGATACGCAGTATTTT.

Worth noting for this clone: This same CDR3 is encoded by further DNA sequences in the sample. The chain employs TRBV5-1 and TRBJ2-1; perhaps TRBD2 as D (5 bases). Germline V CDR1 and CDR2: SGHRS, YFSETQ. The CDR3 runs to 13 residues. With 2 bases removed from V and 5 bases from J, the gap between germline ends came to 8 bases. The CDR3 protein is CASSFGGNNEQFF. The CDR3 nucleotides are TGCGCCAGCAGCTTCGGAGGTAACAATGAGCAGTTCTTC.

This clone has just one count. This chain joins TRBV7-3 and TRBJ2-2; D call uncertain. Germline values: CDR1 SGHTA, CDR2 FQGTGA. V shed 1 base and J shed 4 bases, with 10 bases lying between them. This CDR3 is 15 amino acids long. This CDR3 reads CASSLNGFSTGELFF. CDR3 coding DNA: TGTGCCAGCAGCTTAAACGGCTTTTCCACCGGGGAGCTGTTTTTT.

The chain has TRBV18 and TRBJ1-2, with 7 bases that match TRBD1. Per the germline V gene, CDR1 is KGHSH and CDR2 is LQKENI. J gave up 4 bases and V 4 bases, and 9 bases lay outside the gene matches. The CDR3 is made up of 15 amino acids. In DNA form, the CDR3 reads TGTGCCAGCTCACGTATTACCGGGACAGTCTATGGCTACACCTTC. Its protein product is CASSRITGTVYGYTF.

This clone has more than one count but fewer than ten. CDR3 nucleotide sequence: TGTGCCAGCAGTTCACAGGGGGCGCTGAACACCGGGGAGCTGTTTTTT. It translates to CASSSQGALNTGELFF. This chain joins TRBV6-5 and TRBJ2-2, with 9 bases lining up with TRBD1. Germline lookup yields CDR1 MNHEY and CDR2 SVGAGI. V was clipped by 4 bases and J by 1 base; unmatched bases: 4. The CDR3 is 16 amino acids.

The CDR3 nucleotides read TGTGCCAGCAGAGACAGGGGAAGTTCCTATGGCTACACCTTC. This codes for CASRDRGSSYGYTF. This chain connects TRBV6-1 to TRBJ1-2, with 8 nucleotides matching TRBD1. Trimming at V came to 6 bases and at J to 4 bases, leaving 7 bases not matched to a gene. The length of the CDR3 is 14 residues. Per germline, CDR1 MNHNS and CDR2 SASEGT.

This sequence joins TRBV25-1 and TRBJ2-3, with 11 bases matching TRBD2. The CDR3 is 17 residues long. With 1 base clipped from V and 2 bases from J, the junction kept 5 bases outside the gene matches. CDR1 is MGHDK, CDR2 SYGVNS, per germline. The CDR3 loop is CASSESRLAGPTDTQYF. DNA for the CDR3: TGTGCCAGCAGTGAATCCCGACTAGCGGGACCCACAGATACGCAGTATTTT.